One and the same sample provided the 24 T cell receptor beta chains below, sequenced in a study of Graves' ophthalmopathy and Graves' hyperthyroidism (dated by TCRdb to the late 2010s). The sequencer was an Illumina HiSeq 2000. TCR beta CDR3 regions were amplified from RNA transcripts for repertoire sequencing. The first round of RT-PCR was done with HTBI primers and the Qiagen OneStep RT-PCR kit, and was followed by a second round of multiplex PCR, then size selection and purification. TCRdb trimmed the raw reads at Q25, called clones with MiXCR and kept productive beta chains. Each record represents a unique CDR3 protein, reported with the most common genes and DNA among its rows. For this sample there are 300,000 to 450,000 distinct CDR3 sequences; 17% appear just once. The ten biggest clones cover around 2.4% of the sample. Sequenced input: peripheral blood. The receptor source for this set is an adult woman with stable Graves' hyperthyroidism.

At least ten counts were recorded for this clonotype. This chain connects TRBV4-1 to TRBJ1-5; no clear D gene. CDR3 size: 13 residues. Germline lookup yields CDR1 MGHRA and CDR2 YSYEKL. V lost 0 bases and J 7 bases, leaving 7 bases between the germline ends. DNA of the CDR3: TGCGCCAGCAGCCAAGATCCGGGGCAGCCCCAGCATTTT. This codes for CASSQDPGQPQHF.

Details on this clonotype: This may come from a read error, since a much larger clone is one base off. CDR3 protein: CASSQPTGGTARFF. In DNA form, the CDR3 reads TGTGCCAGCAGTCAACCTACAGGGGGAACAGCGCGGTTCTTC. The chain uses TRBV6-1 and TRBJ2-1, with 8 bases fitting TRBD1. CDR1 is MNHNS, CDR2 SASEGT, per germline. The V segment lost 5 bases and the J segment 15 bases; nucleotides outside the gene matches: 15. This CDR3 has 14 residues.

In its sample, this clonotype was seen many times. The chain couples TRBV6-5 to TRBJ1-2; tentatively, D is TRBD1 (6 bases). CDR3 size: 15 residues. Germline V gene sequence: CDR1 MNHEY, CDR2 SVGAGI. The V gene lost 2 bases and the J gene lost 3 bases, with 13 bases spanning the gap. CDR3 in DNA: TGTGCCAGCAGTTACGGGGCAGGGGCAGACTATGGCTACACCTTC. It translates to CASSYGAGADYGYTF.

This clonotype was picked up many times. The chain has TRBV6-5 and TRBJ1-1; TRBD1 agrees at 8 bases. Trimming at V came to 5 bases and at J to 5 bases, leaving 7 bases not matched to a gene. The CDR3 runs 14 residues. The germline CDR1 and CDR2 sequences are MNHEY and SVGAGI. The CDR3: CASSTRQGRTEAFF. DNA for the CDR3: TGTGCCAGCAGTACCCGACAGGGGCGAACTGAAGCTTTCTTT.

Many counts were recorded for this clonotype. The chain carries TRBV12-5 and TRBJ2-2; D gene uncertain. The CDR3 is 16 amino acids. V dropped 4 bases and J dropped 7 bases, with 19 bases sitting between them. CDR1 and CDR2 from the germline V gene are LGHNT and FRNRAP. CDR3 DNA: TGTGCTAGTGGTTCCCGGGTGTCGGAACAAGGCGGGGAGCTGTTTTTT. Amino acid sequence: CASGSRVSEQGGELFF.

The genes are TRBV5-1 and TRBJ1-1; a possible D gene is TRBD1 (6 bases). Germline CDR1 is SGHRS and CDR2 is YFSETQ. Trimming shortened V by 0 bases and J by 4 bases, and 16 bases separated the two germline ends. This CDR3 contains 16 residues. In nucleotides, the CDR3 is TGCGCCAGCAGCTTGGCAGCAGGGGCGCGGATCACTGAAGCTTTCTTT. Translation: CASSLAAGARITEAFF.

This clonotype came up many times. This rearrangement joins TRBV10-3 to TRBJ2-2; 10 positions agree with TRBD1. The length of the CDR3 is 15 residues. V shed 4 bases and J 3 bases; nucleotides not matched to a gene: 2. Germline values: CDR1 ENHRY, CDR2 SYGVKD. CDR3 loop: CAISGGQGDTGELFF. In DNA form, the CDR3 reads TGTGCCATCAGTGGCGGACAGGGGGACACCGGGGAGCTGTTTTTT.

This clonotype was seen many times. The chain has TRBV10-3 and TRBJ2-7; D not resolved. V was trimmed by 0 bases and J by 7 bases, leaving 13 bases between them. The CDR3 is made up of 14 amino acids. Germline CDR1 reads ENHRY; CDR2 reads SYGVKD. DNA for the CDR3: TGTGCCATCAGTGAGTCGCTGTTAGCTGGGGAGCAGTACTTC. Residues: CAISESLLAGEQYF.

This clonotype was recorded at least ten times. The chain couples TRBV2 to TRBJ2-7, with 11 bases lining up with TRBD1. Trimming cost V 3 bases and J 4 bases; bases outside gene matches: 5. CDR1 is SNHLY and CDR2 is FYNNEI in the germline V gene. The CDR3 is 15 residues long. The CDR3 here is CASSEGGTGGYEQYF. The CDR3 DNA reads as TGTGCCAGCAGTGAGGGCGGGACAGGGGGATACGAGCAGTACTTC.

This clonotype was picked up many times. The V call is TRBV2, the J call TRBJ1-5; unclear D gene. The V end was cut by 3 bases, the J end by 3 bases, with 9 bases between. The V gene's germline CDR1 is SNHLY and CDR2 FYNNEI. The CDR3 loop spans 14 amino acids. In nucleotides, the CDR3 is TGTGCCAGCAGTGACAGCCACTTCAATCAGCCCCAGCATTTT. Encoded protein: CASSDSHFNQPQHF.

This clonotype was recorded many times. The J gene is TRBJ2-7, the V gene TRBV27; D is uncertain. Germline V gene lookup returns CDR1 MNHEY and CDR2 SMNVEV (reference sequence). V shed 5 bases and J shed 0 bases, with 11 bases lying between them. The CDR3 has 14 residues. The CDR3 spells CASSPRVPSYEQYF. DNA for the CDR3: TGTGCCAGCAGTCCTAGGGTGCCCTCCTACGAGCAGTACTTC.

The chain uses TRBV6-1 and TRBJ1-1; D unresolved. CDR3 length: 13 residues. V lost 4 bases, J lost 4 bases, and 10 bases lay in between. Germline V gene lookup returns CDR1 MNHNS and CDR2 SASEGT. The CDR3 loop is CASSGERVTEAFF. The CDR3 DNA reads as TGTGCCAGCAGTGGGGAGAGGGTCACTGAAGCTTTCTTT.

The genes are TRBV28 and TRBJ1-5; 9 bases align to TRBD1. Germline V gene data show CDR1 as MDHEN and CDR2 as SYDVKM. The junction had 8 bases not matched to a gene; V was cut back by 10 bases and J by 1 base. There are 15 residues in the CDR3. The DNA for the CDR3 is TGTGCCACCATGGACAGGGGATTAAGCAATCAGCCCCAGCATTTT. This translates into CATMDRGLSNQPQHF.

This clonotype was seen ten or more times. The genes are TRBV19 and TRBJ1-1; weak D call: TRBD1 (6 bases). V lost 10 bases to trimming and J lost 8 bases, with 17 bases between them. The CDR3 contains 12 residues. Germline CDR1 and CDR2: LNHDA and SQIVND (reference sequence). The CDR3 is CATQGRGAEAFF. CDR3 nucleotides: TGTGCCACTCAGGGGAGAGGGGCAGAAGCTTTCTTT. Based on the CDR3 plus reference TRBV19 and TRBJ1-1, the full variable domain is DGGITQSPKYLFRKEGQNVTLSCEQNLNHDAMYWYRQDPGQGLRLIYYSQIVNDFQKGDIAEGYSVSREKKESFPLTVTSAQKNPTAFYLCATQGRGAEAFFGQGTRLTVV.

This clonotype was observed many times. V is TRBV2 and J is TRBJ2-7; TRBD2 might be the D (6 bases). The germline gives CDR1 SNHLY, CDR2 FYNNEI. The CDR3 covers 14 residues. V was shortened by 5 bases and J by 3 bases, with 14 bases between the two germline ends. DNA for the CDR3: TGTGCCAGCAGTTATATAGCGGAAAGCTACGAGCAGTACTTC. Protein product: CASSYIAESYEQYF.

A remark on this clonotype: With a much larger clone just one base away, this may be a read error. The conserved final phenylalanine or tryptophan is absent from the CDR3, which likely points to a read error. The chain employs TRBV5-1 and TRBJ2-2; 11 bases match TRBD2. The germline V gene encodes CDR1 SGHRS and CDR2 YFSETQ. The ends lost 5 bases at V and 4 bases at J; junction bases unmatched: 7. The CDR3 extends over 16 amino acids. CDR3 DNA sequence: TGCGCCAGCAGGACCGGGACTAGCGGTACCACCGGGGAGCTGTTTCTT. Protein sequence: CASRTGTSGTTGELFL.

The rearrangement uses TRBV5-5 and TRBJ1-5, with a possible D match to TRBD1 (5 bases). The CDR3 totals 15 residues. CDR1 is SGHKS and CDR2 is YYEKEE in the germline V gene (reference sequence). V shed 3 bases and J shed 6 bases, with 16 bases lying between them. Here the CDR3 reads CASSSQGNNIQPQHF. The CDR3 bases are TGTGCCAGCAGCTCCCAGGGTAATAATATTCAGCCCCAGCATTTT.

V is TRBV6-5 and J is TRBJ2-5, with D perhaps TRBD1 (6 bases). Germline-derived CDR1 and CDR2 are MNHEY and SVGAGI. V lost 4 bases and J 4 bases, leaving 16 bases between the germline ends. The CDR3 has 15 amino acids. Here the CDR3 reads CASSWGRGSLETQYF. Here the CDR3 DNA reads TGTGCCAGCAGTTGGGGCAGGGGAAGCCTAGAGACCCAGTACTTC.

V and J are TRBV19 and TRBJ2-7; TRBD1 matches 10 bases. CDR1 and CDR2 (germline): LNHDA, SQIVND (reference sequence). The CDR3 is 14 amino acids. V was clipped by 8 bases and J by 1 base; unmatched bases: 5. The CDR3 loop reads CASAGTGASYEQYF. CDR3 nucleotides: TGTGCCAGTGCCGGGACAGGGGCATCCTACGAGCAGTACTTC.

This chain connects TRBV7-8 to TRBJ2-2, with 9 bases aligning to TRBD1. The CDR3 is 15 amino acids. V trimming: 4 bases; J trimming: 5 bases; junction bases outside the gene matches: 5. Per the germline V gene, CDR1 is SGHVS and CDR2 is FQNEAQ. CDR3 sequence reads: CASSWRTGDTGELFF. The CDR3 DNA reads TGTGCCAGCAGCTGGAGGACAGGGGATACCGGGGAGCTGTTTTTT. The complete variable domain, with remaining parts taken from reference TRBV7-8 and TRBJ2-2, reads GAGVSQSPRYKVAKRGQDVALRCDPISGHVSLFWYQQALGQGPEFLTYFQNEAQLDKSGLPSDRFFAERPEGSVSTLKIQRTQQEDSAVYLCASSWRTGDTGELFFGEGSRLTVL.

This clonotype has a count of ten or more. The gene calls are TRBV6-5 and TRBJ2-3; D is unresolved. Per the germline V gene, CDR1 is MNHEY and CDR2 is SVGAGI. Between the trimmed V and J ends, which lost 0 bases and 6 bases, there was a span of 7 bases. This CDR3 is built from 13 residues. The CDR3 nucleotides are TGTGCCAGCAGTTACTCGATTTCGGATACGCAGTATTTT. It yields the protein CASSYSISDTQYF.

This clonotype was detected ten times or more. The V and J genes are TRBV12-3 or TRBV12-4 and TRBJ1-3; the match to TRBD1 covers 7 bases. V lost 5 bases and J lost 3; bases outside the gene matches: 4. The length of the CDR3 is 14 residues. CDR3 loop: CASSPDRRGNTIYF. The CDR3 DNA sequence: TGTGCCAGCAGTCCGGACAGGCGTGGAAACACCATATATTTT.

The CDR3: CASSFKNQPQHF. The CDR3 region has the DNA TGTGCCAGCAGCTTTAAGAATCAGCCCCAGCATTTT. V is TRBV5-6 and J is TRBJ1-5, with D uncertain. The CDR3 extends over 12 amino acids. The germline V gene encodes CDR1 SGHDT and CDR2 YYEEEE. V lost 2 bases and J 4 bases, leaving 4 bases between the germline ends.

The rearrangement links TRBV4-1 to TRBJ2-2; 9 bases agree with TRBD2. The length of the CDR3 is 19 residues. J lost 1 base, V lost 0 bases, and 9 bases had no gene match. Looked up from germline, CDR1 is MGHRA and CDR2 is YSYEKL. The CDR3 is CASSQDPGASGMNTGELFF. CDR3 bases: TGCGCCAGCAGCCAAGATCCCGGAGCTAGCGGGATGAACACCGGGGAGCTGTTTTTT.